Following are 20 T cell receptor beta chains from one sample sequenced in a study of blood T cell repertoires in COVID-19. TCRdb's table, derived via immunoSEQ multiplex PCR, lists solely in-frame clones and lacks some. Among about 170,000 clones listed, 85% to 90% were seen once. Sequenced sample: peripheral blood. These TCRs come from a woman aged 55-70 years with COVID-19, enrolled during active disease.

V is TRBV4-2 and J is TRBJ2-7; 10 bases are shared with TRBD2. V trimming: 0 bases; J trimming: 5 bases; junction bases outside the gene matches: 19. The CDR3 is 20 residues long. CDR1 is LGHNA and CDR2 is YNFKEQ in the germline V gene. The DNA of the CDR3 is TGTGCCAGCAGCCAAGACCTCCGGTTTCGAGCCCTAGCGGGAGTCCACGAGCAGTACTTC. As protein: CASSQDLRFRALAGVHEQYF.

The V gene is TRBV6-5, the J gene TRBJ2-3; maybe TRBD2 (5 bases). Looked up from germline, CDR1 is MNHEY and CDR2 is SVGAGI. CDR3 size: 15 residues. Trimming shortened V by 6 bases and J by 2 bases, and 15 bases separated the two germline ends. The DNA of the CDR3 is TGTGCCAGCAGCCTCGGAGGACCTCTCACAGATACGCAGTATTTT. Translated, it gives CASSLGGPLTDTQYF.

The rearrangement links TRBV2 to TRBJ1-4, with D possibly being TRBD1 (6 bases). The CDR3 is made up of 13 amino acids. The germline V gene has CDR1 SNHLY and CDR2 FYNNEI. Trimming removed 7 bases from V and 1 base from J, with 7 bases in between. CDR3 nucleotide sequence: TGTGCCAGCAACAGGGTAACTAATGAAAAACTGTTTTTT. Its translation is CASNRVTNEKLFF.

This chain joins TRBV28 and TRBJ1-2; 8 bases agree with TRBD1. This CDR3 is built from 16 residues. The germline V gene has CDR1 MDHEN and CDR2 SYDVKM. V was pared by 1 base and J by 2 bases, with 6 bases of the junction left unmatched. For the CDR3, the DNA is TGTGCCAGCAGTTTATACTACCGACAGGGGAACTATGGCTACACCTTC. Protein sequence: CASSLYYRQGNYGYTF.

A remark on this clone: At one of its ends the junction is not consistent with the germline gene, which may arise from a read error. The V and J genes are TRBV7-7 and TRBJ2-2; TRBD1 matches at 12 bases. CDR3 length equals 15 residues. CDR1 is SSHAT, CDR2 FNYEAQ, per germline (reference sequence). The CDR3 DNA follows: TGTGCTAGCAGTTACGGGACAGGGGGCCCCGGGGAGCTGTTTTTT. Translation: CASSYGTGGPGELFF.

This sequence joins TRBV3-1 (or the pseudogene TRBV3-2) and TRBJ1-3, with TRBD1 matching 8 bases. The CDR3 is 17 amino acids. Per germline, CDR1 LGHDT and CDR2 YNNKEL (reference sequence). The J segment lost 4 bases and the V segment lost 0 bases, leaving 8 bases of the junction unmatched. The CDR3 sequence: CASSQDGTGLGGNTIYF. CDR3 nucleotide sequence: TGTGCCAGCAGCCAAGATGGGACAGGATTAGGAGGAAACACCATATATTTT.

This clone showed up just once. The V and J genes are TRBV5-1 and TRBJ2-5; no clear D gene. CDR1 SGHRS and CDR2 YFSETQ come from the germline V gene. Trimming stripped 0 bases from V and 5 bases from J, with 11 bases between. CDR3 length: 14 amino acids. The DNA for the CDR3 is TGCGCCAGCAGCTTGGCCACCCGGCGGGAGACCCAGTACTTC. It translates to CASSLATRRETQYF.

CDR3 nucleotide sequence: TGTGCCAGCAGCCGGGGGGGTGGATACGAGCAGTACTTC. Its protein product is CASSRGGGYEQYF. The chain combines TRBV25-1 with TRBJ2-7; 8 nucleotides align to TRBD2. Germline CDR1 reads MGHDK; CDR2 reads SYGVNS. The trim removed 6 bases at V and 4 bases at J, leaving 5 bases unmatched. CDR3 length: 13 residues.

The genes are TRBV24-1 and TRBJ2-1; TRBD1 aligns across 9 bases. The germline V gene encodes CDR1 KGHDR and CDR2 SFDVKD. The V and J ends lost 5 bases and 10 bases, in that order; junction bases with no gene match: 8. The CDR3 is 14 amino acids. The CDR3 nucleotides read TGTGCCACCAGTGTCCGGACAGGGGTTTTGGAGCAGTTCTTC. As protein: CATSVRTGVLEQFF.

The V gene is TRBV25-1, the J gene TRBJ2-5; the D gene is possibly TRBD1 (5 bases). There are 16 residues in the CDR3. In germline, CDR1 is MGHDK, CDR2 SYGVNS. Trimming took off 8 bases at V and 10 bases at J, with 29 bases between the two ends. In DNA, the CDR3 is TGTGCCAGCCTAGTGTGTGGGGCAGGGAAACGGCGTGGCCAGTACTTC. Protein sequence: CASLVCGAGKRRGQYF. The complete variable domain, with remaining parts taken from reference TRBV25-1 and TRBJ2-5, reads EADIYQTPRYLVIGTGKKITLECSQTMGHDKMYWYQQDPGMELHLIHYSYGVNSTEKGDLSSESTVSRIRTEHFPLTLESARPSHTSQYLCASLVCGAGKRRGQYFGPGTRLLVL.

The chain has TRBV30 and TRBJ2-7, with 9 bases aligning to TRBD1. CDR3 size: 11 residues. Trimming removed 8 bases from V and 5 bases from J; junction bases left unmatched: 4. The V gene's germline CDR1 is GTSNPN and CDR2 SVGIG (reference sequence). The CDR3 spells CAGGQGHEQYF. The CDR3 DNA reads TGTGCCGGCGGACAGGGGCACGAGCAGTACTTC.

The CDR3 loop is CASSSRTSVYEQYF. In DNA, the CDR3 is TGTGCCAGCAGTTCCCGGACTAGCGTCTACGAGCAGTACTTC. V and J are TRBV27 and TRBJ2-7, with 9 bases aligning to TRBD2. The germline CDR1 and CDR2 sequences are MNHEY and SMNVEV (reference sequence). The CDR3 runs 14 residues. V was clipped by 4 bases and J by 3 bases; unmatched bases: 4.

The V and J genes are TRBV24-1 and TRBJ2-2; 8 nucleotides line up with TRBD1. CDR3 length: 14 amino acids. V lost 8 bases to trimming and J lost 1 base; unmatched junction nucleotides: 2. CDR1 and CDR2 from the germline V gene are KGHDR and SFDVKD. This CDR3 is CATTGQGNTGELFF. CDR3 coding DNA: TGTGCCACCACAGGACAGGGGAACACCGGGGAGCTGTTTTTT.

The CDR3 region has the DNA TGTGCCAGCAGACCAGGGGTTGATTCACCCCTCCACTTT. Translated: CASRPGVDSPLHF. The chain combines TRBV6-5 with TRBJ1-6; perhaps TRBD1 as D (6 bases). Trimming took 6 bases from V and 8 from J, leaving 11 bases between them. CDR1 is MNHEY, CDR2 SVGAGI, per germline. This CDR3 spans 13 amino acids.

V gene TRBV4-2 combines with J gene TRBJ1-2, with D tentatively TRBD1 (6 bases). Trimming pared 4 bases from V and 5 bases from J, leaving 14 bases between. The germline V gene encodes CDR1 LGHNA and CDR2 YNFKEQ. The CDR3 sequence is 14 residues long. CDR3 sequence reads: CASSRDRSEYGYTF. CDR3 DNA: TGTGCCAGCAGCCGCGACAGGTCGGAATATGGCTACACCTTC.

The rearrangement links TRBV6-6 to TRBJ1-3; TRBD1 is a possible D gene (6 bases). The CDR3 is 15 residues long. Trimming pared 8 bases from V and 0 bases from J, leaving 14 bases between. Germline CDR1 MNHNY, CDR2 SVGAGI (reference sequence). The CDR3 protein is CASYRQAFSGNTIYF. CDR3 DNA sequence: TGTGCCAGCTACCGACAGGCCTTCTCTGGAAACACCATATATTTT.

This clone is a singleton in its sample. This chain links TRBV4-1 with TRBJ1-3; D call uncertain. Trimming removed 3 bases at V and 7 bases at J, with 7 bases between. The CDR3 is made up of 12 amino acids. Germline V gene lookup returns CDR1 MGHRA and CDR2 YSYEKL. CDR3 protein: CASSQPQNTIYF. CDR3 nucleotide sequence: TGCGCCAGCAGCCAGCCACAGAACACCATATATTTT.

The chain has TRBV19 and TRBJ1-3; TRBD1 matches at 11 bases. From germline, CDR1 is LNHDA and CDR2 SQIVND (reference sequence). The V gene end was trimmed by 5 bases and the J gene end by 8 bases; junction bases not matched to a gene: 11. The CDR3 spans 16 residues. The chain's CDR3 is CASSPNSGTGGDTIYF. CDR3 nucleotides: TGTGCCAGTAGTCCCAACTCCGGGACAGGGGGAGACACCATATATTTT.

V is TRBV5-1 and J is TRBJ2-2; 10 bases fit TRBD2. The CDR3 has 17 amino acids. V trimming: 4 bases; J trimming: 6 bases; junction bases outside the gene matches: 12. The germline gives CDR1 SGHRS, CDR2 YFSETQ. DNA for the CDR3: TGCGCCAGCAGCAGGGCCCTAGCGGGAGAAGGGGCCGGGGAGCTGTTTTTT. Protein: CASSRALAGEGAGELFF.

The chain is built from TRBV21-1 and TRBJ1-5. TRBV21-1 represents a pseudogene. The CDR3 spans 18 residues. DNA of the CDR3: TGTGCCAGCAGCAAGCGGCCGGTGCCCCCTTATAGCAATCAGCCCCAGCATTTT. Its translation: CASSKRPVPPYSNQPQHF.